This T cell receptor beta chain was captured in a study of T cell repertoires in aging, cancer and after chemotherapy. General study findings and limits: Immunological memory after chemotherapy cannot be judged from the repertoire data.

The CDR3 loop spans 10 amino acids. CDR1 and CDR2 (germline): DFQATT, SNEGSKA (reference sequence). V gave up 3 bases and J gave up 7 bases, with 5 bases separating them. A mixed TRB-A/B primer pool amplified rearranged TRB by multiplex touch-down PCR. Each CDR3 protein gets one entry after TCRdb re-called the multiplex PCR reads with MiXCR. The sample contains some 3,000 distinct CDR3 sequences, 25% of which appear only once. By share of the sample, this clonotype is medium-sized. Its antigen is undetermined. Amplification of TCR beta used genomic DNA extracted from peripheral blood. The sequence derives from a human donor with a solid tumor. The chain has TRBV20-1 and TRBJ2-3; D gene unclear. Sample: blood. The CDR3: CSASDHTQYF. The CDR3 nucleotides are TGCAGTGCTAGTGACCATACGCAGTATTTT.